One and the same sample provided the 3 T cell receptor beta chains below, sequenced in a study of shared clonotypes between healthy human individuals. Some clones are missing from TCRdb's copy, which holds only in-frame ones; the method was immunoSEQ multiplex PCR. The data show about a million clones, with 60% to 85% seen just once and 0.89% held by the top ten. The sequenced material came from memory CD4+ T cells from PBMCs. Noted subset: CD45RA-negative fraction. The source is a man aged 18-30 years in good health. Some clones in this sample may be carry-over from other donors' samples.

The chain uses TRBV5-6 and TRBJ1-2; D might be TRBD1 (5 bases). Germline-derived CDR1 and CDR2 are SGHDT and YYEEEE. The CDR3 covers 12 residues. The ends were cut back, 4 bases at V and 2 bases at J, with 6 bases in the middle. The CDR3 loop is CASSRDNYGYTF. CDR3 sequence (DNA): TGTGCCAGCAGCCGGGACAACTATGGCTACACCTTC.

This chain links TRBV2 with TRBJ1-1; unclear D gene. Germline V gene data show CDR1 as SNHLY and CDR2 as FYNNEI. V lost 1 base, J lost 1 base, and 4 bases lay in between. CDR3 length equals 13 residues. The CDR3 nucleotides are TGTGCCAGCAGTGAAGAAGGGAACACTGAAGCTTTCTTT. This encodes CASSEEGNTEAFF.

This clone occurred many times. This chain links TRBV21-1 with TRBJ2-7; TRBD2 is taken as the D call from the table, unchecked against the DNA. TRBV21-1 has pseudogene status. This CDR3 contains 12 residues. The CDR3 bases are TGTGCCAGCAGTTGGGCGGGGAGGGAGCAGTACTTC. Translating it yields CASSWAGREQYF.